This T cell receptor beta chain derives from a study of blood T cell repertoires in COVID-19. In the study overall: Whether acute or convalescent, the COVID-19 samples came from the United States, Italy and Spain.

Sequencing used immunoSEQ multiplex PCR; TCRdb keeps in-frame clones, though not all of them. The sample yields 180,000 or so clones, approximately 88% seen once. Those enrolled, adults aged roughly 18 to 89 years, came from roughly 22 US areas. Cohort placement rested on clinical history that participants reported themselves. CDR3 length: 14 amino acids. V was pared by 8 bases and J by 13 bases, with 16 bases of the junction left unmatched. Germline CDR1 MDHEN, CDR2 SYDVKM. The chain recombines TRBV28 with TRBJ1-4; 7 nucleotides align to TRBD1. The sample comprised PBMCs or T cells enriched from blood (not recorded which). The sequence derives from a woman aged 60-75 years who had recovered from COVID-19. The CDR3 DNA reads TGTGCCAGCCGGGGGGGACAGACGCTTATAGGACTGTTTTTT. Amino acids: CASRGGQTLIGLFF.